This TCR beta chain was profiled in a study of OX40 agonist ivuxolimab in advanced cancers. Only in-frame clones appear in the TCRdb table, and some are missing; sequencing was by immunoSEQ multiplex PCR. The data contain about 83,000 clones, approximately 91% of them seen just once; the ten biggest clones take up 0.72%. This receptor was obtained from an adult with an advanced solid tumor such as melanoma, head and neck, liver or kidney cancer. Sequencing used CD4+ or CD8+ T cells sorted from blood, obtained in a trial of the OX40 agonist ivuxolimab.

CDR3 sequence (DNA): TGTGCCAGCTCCCCGTTCACAGATACGCAGTATTTT. It codes for CASSPFTDTQYF. The rearrangement uses TRBV18 and TRBJ2-3; unclear D gene. CDR3 size: 12 residues. With 6 bases removed from V and 2 bases from J, the gap between germline ends came to 6 bases. Germline-derived CDR1 and CDR2 are KGHSH and LQKENI. The whole variable domain, remainder taken from reference TRBV18 and TRBJ2-3, is NAGVMQNPRHLVRRRGQEARLRCSPMKGHSHVYWYRQLPEEGLKFMVYLQKENIIDESGMPKERFSAEFPKEGPSILRIQQVVRGDSAAYFCASSPFTDTQYFGPGTRLTVL.